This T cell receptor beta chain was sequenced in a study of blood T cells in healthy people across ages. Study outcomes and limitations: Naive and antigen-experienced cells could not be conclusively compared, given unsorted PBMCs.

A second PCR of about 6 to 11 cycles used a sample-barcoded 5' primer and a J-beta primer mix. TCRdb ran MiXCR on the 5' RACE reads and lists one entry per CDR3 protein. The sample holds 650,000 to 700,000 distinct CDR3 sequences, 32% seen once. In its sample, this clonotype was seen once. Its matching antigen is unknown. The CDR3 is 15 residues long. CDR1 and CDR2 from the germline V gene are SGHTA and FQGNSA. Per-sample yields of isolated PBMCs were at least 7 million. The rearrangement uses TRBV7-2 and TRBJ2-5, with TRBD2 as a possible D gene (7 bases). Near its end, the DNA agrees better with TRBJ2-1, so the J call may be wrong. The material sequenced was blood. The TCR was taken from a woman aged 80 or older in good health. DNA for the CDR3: TGTGCCAGCGGGGGGGCCGGGGGGCCCCAAGAGACCCAGTTCTTC. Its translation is CASGGAGGPQETQFF.